The 5 T cell receptor beta chains below all came from one sample that was sequenced in a study of a mutant IDH1 vaccine in newly diagnosed glioma (dated by TCRdb to the early 2020s). These receptors lack a known antigen. In light of the paper, this sample's time point label describes: week 23, last vaccination. A 20-mer mutant IDH1 peptide at 300 micrograms in Montanide made up each vaccine dose, which was injected subcutaneously together with topical imiquimod. Library prep was done by the immunoSEQ multiplex PCR assay. The immuneACCESS repertoire file appears here via TCRdb, limited to in-frame rearrangements. These files lack a portion of the clones; in checked studies, under half of the deficit traces to unresolved V genes, and the cause of the others is not known. Within this sample are about 33,000 clones, with approximately 87% of them counted one time only. The ten largest clones take up over 2.5% of the sample.

This specimen was PBMCs, taken from a glioma patient whose treatment included an IDH1 peptide vaccine. These receptors all come from a man between 35 and 55 years old with glioma.

The J gene is TRBJ2-7, the V gene TRBV6-1; possibly TRBD2 for D (6 bases). The germline V gene has CDR1 MNHNS and CDR2 SASEGT. Trimming shortened V by 1 base and J by 2 bases, and 18 bases separated the two germline ends. The CDR3 totals 17 residues. CDR3 loop: CASSEEDWGRLAYEQYF. The CDR3 nucleotides are TGTGCCAGCAGTGAAGAGGATTGGGGGAGGCTCGCCTACGAGCAGTACTTC.

This chain connects TRBV5-5 to TRBJ1-4; 8 positions agree with TRBD1. From germline, CDR1 is SGHKS and CDR2 YYEKEE (reference sequence). The CDR3 extends over 14 amino acids. V trimming: 4 bases; J trimming: 8 bases; junction bases outside the gene matches: 7. The CDR3 DNA is TGTGCCAGCAGCGTTACAGGGGGTAGCGAAAAACTGTTTTTT. Protein: CASSVTGGSEKLFF.

This chain uses TRBV29-1 with TRBJ2-1; D possibly corresponds to TRBD2 (6 bases). CDR3 length: 16 amino acids. Germline V gene lookup returns CDR1 SQVTM and CDR2 ANQGSEA. The V gene lost 2 bases and the J gene lost 7 bases, with 21 bases spanning the gap. The CDR3 bases are TGCAGCGTTGAACGACTAGATTCCTTTCCAGGGAATGAGCAGTTCTTC. Its protein product is CSVERLDSFPGNEQFF.

A single count supports this clone. This chain uses TRBV15 with TRBJ1-4, with D possibly matching TRBD1 (6 bases). The CDR3 runs 15 residues. Trimming pared 5 bases from V and 7 bases from J, leaving 17 bases between. CDR1 is LNHNV, CDR2 YYDKDF, per germline (reference sequence). CDR3 in DNA: TGTGCCACCAGCGTCTCGGGGGGGCCCGGTGAAAAACTGTTTTTT. This translates into CATSVSGGPGEKLFF.

This clone was seen a few times. The chain links TRBV5-6 to TRBJ1-5, with a weak D call TRBD1 (5 bases). Germline CDR1 reads SGHDT; CDR2 reads YYEEEE. Trimming left V 3 bases short and J 7 bases short, with 11 bases between. The CDR3 spans 13 residues. The CDR3 nucleotides are TGTGCCAGCAGCTCTCAAGGGGCCCAGCCCCAGCATTTT. Its translation is CASSSQGAQPQHF.